This T cell receptor (beta chain) was recovered during a study of blood T cells in healthy people across ages (dated by TCRdb to between 2014 and 2017). For the wider study: In model experiments, roughly one uniquely barcoded TCR beta cDNA molecule per two T cells was captured by template switching. Donors were grouped into four age groups: young (average roughly 16 years), middle-aged (39), aged (approximately 58) and long-lived (around 80). To avoid experimental bias, donors of different ages were randomly spread across the sequencing lanes. The study analyzed two additional independent replicas of 1 million unique cDNA reads from the same blood draw for two donors, one aged 18 to 29 and one aged 80 or older. To track age-related changes in TCR beta repertoire diversity, the study relied on deep sequencing normalized with unique cDNA molecular identifiers. Beyond this particular receptor, the publication reports: There was a strong correlation between observed TCR beta diversity and the percentage of naive T cells measured by flow cytometry. Since profiling was done on bulk unsorted PBMCs, naive and antigen-experienced compartments could not be conclusively compared. Donor CMV infection status was unknown, potentially confounding age-related changes in expanded clonotypes. Compared with the aged group, the long-lived group had more naive CD4+ T cells, fewer expanded clones and increased TCR diversity, suggesting age selection. Total diversity estimates from one million sequenced T cells were considered lower bounds and underestimates. As age increased, observed TCR beta diversity per million T cells dropped in a roughly linear way, and a significant reduction was already evident by age roughly 36.

The library was made by 5' RACE. Sequenced using an Illumina HiSeq 2500. A second PCR of roughly 6 to 11 cycles was run with a J-beta primer mix and a sample-barcoded 5' primer. Each TCR beta cDNA molecule received a unique molecular identifier from a template-switch 5' adaptor carrying 12 random nucleotides. At least 2.5 million CDR3-containing paired-end reads were obtained from each sample. First-strand cDNA synthesis was performed from all RNA using the Mint cDNA synthesis kit, with priming by a TRBC-specific oligonucleotide. Following uracil-DNA glycosylase treatment, all cDNA underwent a first 18-cycle PCR with the universal primers M1SS and BC2_uni_R. The paper's processing steps were these. For normalization, 1 million high-quality reads, each with a distinct molecular identifier, were randomly selected from each sample. Instead of being binned into consensus sequences, reads with shared molecular identifiers were discarded. MiTCR, with a Q25 quality threshold and the strictest error-elimination algorithm, was used for CDR3 identification, clonotype clustering and error correction. Lower-bound total TCR beta diversity was estimated with a nonparametric unseen species model using Euler transformation. TCRdb's own reprocessing of the public reads used fastp at Q25 and MiXCR and kept productive beta chains. Each record represents a unique CDR3 protein, reported with the most common genes and DNA among its rows. The V and J calls were not made by the authors but by TCRdb's processing. The sample profile shows hundreds of thousands of distinct CDR3 sequences; 58% of them were found once. The top ten hold 22% of the sample.

This clonotype was recorded a few times. The antigen this receptor binds is unknown. It has no much larger one-base neighbor in the sample; base qualities were not kept. The roughly 39 donors, aged 6 to 90 years, were systemically healthy Caucasian individuals from Russia. Each donor gave about 9.7 milliliters of peripheral blood, drawn into EDTA-treated Vacutainer tubes. Ficoll-Paque density-gradient centrifugation was used to isolate PBMCs, with at least 6.5 million per sample. Trizol reagent was used to extract total RNA from PBMCs, with at least 5.5 micrograms per sample. The percentages of naive CD45RAhigh/CD27high T cells were determined by flow cytometry on a PBMC aliquot from every donor. CDR1 ENHRY and CDR2 SYGVKD were looked up in the germline V gene. From V the trimming removes 4 bases and from J it removes 4 bases, while the gene matches leave 9 bases of the junction unaccounted for. The CDR3 runs 15 residues from the cysteine to the phenylalanine. Only CDR3 DNA is held: 45 bases, read in frame from base 1.

The V and J segments used are TRBV10-3 and TRBJ1-1; a stretch of 7 junction bases matches TRBD1. The source of this sequence is a young man in good health. Sequenced: blood. This receptor has the CDR3 CAISASTGEGTEAFF. The nucleotide sequence is given as TGTGCCATCAGTGCCTCCACAGGGGAGGGCACTGAAGCTTTCTTT.